The next 8 T cell receptor beta chains were all read from a single sample in a study of cytomegalovirus exposure and HLA in healthy donors. Repertoires were generated with immunoSEQ multiplex PCR, while TCRdb's copy carries only in-frame clones and drops some. The sample yields approximately 80,000 clones, 93% seen once. Material: PBMCs. All receptors derive from a woman aged 25 to 39 in good health and CMV-seronegative.

This chain links TRBV7-2 with TRBJ2-2; D is perhaps TRBD2 (6 bases). In germline, CDR1 is SGHTA, CDR2 FQGNSA. The length of the CDR3 is 16 residues. V was shortened by 5 bases and J by 1 base, with 14 bases between the two germline ends. In nucleotides, the CDR3 is TGTGCCAGCAGCCAAATGCGGGGTTTGAACACCGGGGAGCTGTTTTTT. Residues: CASSQMRGLNTGELFF.

The chain couples TRBV5-1 to TRBJ2-7, with D possibly matching TRBD2 (6 bases). Trimming left V 5 bases short and J 4 bases short, with 16 bases between. From germline, CDR1 is SGHRS and CDR2 YFSETQ. The CDR3 length is 14 residues. The CDR3 coding sequence is TGCGCCAGCAGGGCGGGGACGGAACAATACGAGCAGTACTTC. It translates to CASRAGTEQYEQYF.

The J gene is TRBJ2-3, the V gene TRBV5-1; 9 bases match TRBD2. This CDR3 contains 15 residues. Germline CDR1 reads SGHRS; CDR2 reads YFSETQ. Losses at the gene ends were 4 bases for V and 4 bases for J; bases not matched to a gene: 7. The CDR3 nucleotides are TGCGCCAGCAGCGGGCGGGGGGGCGAGGCAGATACGCAGTATTTT. It specifies CASSGRGGEADTQYF.

In its sample, this clone was seen a few times. The chain is built from TRBV30 and TRBJ1-1, with 8 bases lining up with TRBD1. Germline CDR1 GTSNPN, CDR2 SVGIG (reference sequence). Trimming removed 3 bases from V and 4 bases from J; junction bases left unmatched: 4. The CDR3 is made up of 13 amino acids. The CDR3 DNA reads TGTGCCTGGAGCCTCGACAGGGGCACTGAAGCTTTCTTT. Its translation: CAWSLDRGTEAFF.

This sequence joins TRBV7-6 and TRBJ2-3, with 7 bases lining up with TRBD1. Germline assignment: CDR1 SGHVS and CDR2 FNYEAQ. The CDR3 spans 16 residues. The junction had 9 bases not matched to a gene; V was cut back by 2 bases and J by 4 bases. DNA of the CDR3: TGTGCCAGCAGCTTATCCATAGGGGGCTTAGCAGATACGCAGTATTTT. Residues: CASSLSIGGLADTQYF.

CDR3 nucleotides: TGTGCCAGCAGCTTGTCCGCGGGGACAGGAGGCCAAGAGACCCAGTACTTC. Translating gives CASSLSAGTGGQETQYF. The chain uses TRBV5-5 and TRBJ2-5, with TRBD1 matching over 8 bases. Germline CDR1 reads SGHKS; CDR2 reads YYEKEE (reference sequence). This CDR3 has 17 amino acids. With 1 base clipped from V and 1 base from J, the junction kept 9 bases outside the gene matches.

The rearrangement joins TRBV19 to TRBJ2-1, with 7 positions matching TRBD1. With V trimmed by 6 bases and J by 7 bases, 18 bases remained unmatched. CDR1 is LNHDA and CDR2 is SQIVND in the germline V gene (reference sequence). There are 17 residues in the CDR3. The CDR3 loop is CASSTWDRPIGGNEQFF. The CDR3 DNA reads as TGTGCCAGTAGCACCTGGGACAGACCCATTGGTGGGAATGAGCAGTTCTTC.

V usage is TRBV5-8 and J usage is TRBJ1-2, with 9 bases lining up with TRBD1. The CDR3 is 15 amino acids. Germline V gene data show CDR1 as SGHTS and CDR2 as YDEGEE. V lost 1 base and J lost 8; bases outside the gene matches: 9. The CDR3 spells CASSLWDRASYGYTF. The CDR3 bases are TGTGCCAGCAGCTTGTGGGACAGGGCCTCTTACGGCTACACCTTC.